Below are 18 T cell receptor beta chains sequenced from a single sample in a study of control samples from healthy donors and cancer patients. Data came from immunoSEQ multiplex PCR; TCRdb stores just in-frame clones and leaves some out. The data hold roughly 63,000 clones, with nearly 90% observed a single time. What was sequenced was PBMCs. Every receptor here comes from a man aged 55 to 70 with colorectal cancer.

The CDR3 reads CASSSDHRGSYEQYF. The CDR3 coding sequence is TGTGCCAGCAGCTCGGACCACAGGGGGTCCTACGAGCAGTACTTC. This chain uses TRBV6-5 with TRBJ2-7, with 8 positions matching TRBD1. There are 15 residues in the CDR3. In germline, CDR1 is MNHEY, CDR2 SVGAGI. V shed 6 bases and J 1 base; nucleotides not matched to a gene: 8.

The rearrangement links TRBV6-5 to TRBJ2-7, with 11 positions matching TRBD1. V trimming: 0 bases; J trimming: 6 bases; junction bases outside the gene matches: 7. Germline V gene sequence: CDR1 MNHEY, CDR2 SVGAGI. CDR3 length: 16 amino acids. Here the CDR3 DNA reads TGTGCCAGCAGTTACTCGAGTGGGACAGGGGGAAGCGAGCAGTACTTC. Residues: CASSYSSGTGGSEQYF.

This chain links TRBV14 with TRBJ2-7; the match to TRBD2 covers 9 bases. The junction had 8 bases not matched to a gene; V was cut back by 0 bases and J by 2 bases. Per germline, CDR1 SGHDN and CDR2 FVKESK. The CDR3 is made up of 17 amino acids. The CDR3 DNA is TGTGCCAGCAGCCAAGAGTGGGGACTAGCTTTTCCCTACGAGCAGTACTTC. It translates to CASSQEWGLAFPYEQYF.

The J gene is TRBJ2-5, the V gene TRBV6-5, with 9 positions matching TRBD1. The V and J ends lost 6 bases and 1 base, in that order; junction bases with no gene match: 6. CDR1 and CDR2 (germline): MNHEY, SVGAGI. The CDR3 runs to 15 residues. CDR3 region: CASRKQGALQETQYF. CDR3 DNA: TGTGCCAGCAGGAAACAGGGGGCGCTCCAAGAGACCCAGTACTTC.

The sample holds one count of this clone. This rearrangement joins TRBV29-1 to TRBJ2-7, with D maybe TRBD2 (6 bases). The CDR3 consists of 14 residues. In germline, CDR1 is SQVTM, CDR2 ANQGSEA. Trimming stripped 1 base from V and 3 bases from J, with 13 bases between. The CDR3 is CSVEGVQGGYEQYF. DNA of the CDR3: TGCAGCGTTGAAGGGGTCCAGGGAGGCTACGAGCAGTACTTC.

A note on this clone: This sample includes further DNA sequences coding for the same CDR3. CDR3 bases: TGTGCCAGCAGCGGGGCGGGGGGTTCCTACGAGCAGTACTTC. Its protein product is CASSGAGGSYEQYF. J is TRBJ2-7 and V is TRBV7-2; 8 positions agree with TRBD2. Trimming cost V 5 bases and J 1 base; bases outside gene matches: 4. CDR1 is SGHTA and CDR2 is FQGNSA in the germline V gene. The CDR3 sequence is 14 residues long.

The CDR3 sequence: CASSVLAGSSYEQYF. CDR3 DNA sequence: TGTGCCAGCAGCGTACTCGCAGGGAGCTCCTACGAGCAGTACTTC. J is TRBJ2-7 and V is TRBV9, with D perhaps TRBD1 or TRBD2 (5 bases each). Trimming removed 1 base from V and 0 bases from J, with 11 bases in between. Germline CDR1 reads SGDLS; CDR2 reads YYNGEE. The CDR3 has 15 residues.

This rearrangement joins TRBV15 to TRBJ1-3, with TRBD1 as a possible D gene (6 bases). The ends were cut back, 0 bases at V and 7 bases at J, with 13 bases in the middle. This CDR3 spans 15 amino acids. The V gene's germline CDR1 is LNHNV and CDR2 YYDKDF (reference sequence). CDR3 amino acids: CATSRETGLGNTIYF. CDR3 coding DNA: TGTGCCACCAGCAGAGAAACAGGGTTGGGGAACACCATATATTTT.

The genes are TRBV27 and TRBJ2-7; weak D call: TRBD1 (6 bases). Germline V lookup: CDR1 MNHEY, CDR2 SMNVEV (reference sequence). This CDR3 is built from 12 residues. The germline V and J ends were trimmed by 7 bases and 3 bases, with 10 bases remaining between them. The CDR3 loop reads CASTDRYYEQYF. CDR3 DNA: TGTGCCAGCACCGACAGGTACTACGAGCAGTACTTC.

V and J are TRBV4-1 and TRBJ2-7; D remains unclear. CDR3 length: 14 residues. V lost 0 bases and J lost 2, with 8 bases in between. From germline, CDR1 is MGHRA and CDR2 YSYEKL. The CDR3 sequence is CASSQDVQAYEQYF. In DNA, the CDR3 is TGCGCCAGCAGCCAAGATGTCCAAGCCTACGAGCAGTACTTC.

This sequence joins TRBV7-6 and TRBJ2-7, with 8 nucleotides matching TRBD2. This CDR3 region has 18 residues. With V trimmed by 3 bases and J by 5 bases, 18 bases remained unmatched. CDR1 and CDR2 from the germline V gene are SGHVS and FNYEAQ. The CDR3: CASSLVGGGGGFSDEQYF. In nucleotides, the CDR3 is TGTGCCAGCAGCTTGGTTGGTGGCGGCGGGGGGTTCTCTGACGAGCAGTACTTC.

The chain combines TRBV27 with TRBJ2-7, with TRBD1 as a possible D gene (6 bases). This CDR3 region has 12 residues. Trimming took off 5 bases at V and 6 bases at J, with 11 bases between the two ends. The germline V gene encodes CDR1 MNHEY and CDR2 SMNVEV (reference sequence). CDR3 residues: CASSEQGGEQYF. The CDR3 DNA sequence: TGTGCCAGCAGTGAACAGGGTGGCGAGCAGTACTTC.

The chain recombines TRBV5-1 with TRBJ2-7; possibly TRBD1 or TRBD2 for D (5 bases each). The CDR3 covers 15 residues. CDR1 is SGHRS, CDR2 YFSETQ, per germline. The V end was cut by 4 bases, the J end by 5 bases, with 19 bases between. The DNA for the CDR3 is TGCGCCAGCAGCCCCTCCGGGACCGAAACCCACGAGCAGTACTTC. Translated, it gives CASSPSGTETHEQYF.

The J gene is TRBJ1-4, the V gene TRBV24-1; TRBD1 might be the D (6 bases). This CDR3 has 14 residues. Per the germline V gene, CDR1 is KGHDR and CDR2 is SFDVKD. V gave up 7 bases and J gave up 5 bases, with 13 bases separating them. CDR3 protein: CATSAPGANEKLFF. The CDR3 DNA sequence: TGTGCCACCAGCGCTCCGGGGGCAAATGAAAAACTGTTTTTT.

V usage is TRBV19 and J usage is TRBJ2-5, with unresolved D. Per germline, CDR1 LNHDA and CDR2 SQIVND (reference sequence). The CDR3 consists of 13 residues. V was cut by 2 bases and J by 5 bases, with 9 bases left in between. The CDR3 DNA reads as TGTGCCAGTAGTATAAGGGTGGGGGAGACCCAGTACTTC. Its translation: CASSIRVGETQYF.

This sequence joins TRBV7-9 and TRBJ1-1; 7 nucleotides match TRBD1. The junction had 8 bases not matched to a gene; V was cut back by 4 bases and J by 9 bases. Germline loops: CDR1 SEHNR, CDR2 FQNEAQ (reference sequence). The CDR3 is 13 amino acids. The CDR3 loop reads CASSSMRDRQAFF. Here the CDR3 DNA reads TGTGCCAGCAGCTCTATGCGGGACAGACAAGCTTTCTTT.

The rearrangement joins TRBV6-5 to TRBJ2-5; 7 nucleotides match TRBD1. Per germline, CDR1 MNHEY and CDR2 SVGAGI. This CDR3 is built from 14 residues. J lost 2 bases, V lost 5 bases, and 5 bases had no gene match. CDR3 bases: TGTGCCAGCAGTCTCGACAGGGAACAAGAGACCCAGTACTTC. Its protein product is CASSLDREQETQYF.

The chain combines TRBV24-1 with TRBJ1-5, with a possible D match to TRBD1 (6 bases). This CDR3 is built from 14 residues. Germline V gene lookup returns CDR1 KGHDR and CDR2 SFDVKD. Trimming shortened V by 5 bases and J by 5 bases, and 12 bases separated the two germline ends. The CDR3 DNA reads TGTGCCACCAGTGTAGGGGGGACGGATCAGCCCCAGCATTTT. Residues: CATSVGGTDQPQHF.